This T cell receptor beta chain was documented in a study of Graves' ophthalmopathy and Graves' hyperthyroidism. The study's findings and limits: The majority of expanded thyroid clonotypes above 0.001 frequency also occurred in blood.

The authors defined stable hyperthyroidism as no ophthalmopathy within 18 months of follow-up. Beta-chain TCR CDR3 regions were amplified from RNA transcripts. HTBI primers served in a first-round RT-PCR, which a second-round multiplex PCR followed. A single record per CDR3 protein comes from TCRdb applying MiXCR to the multiplex PCR reads. The sample includes about 620,000 distinct CDR3 sequences, 22% seen only once; the top ten take more than 5.5%. There are many counts of this clonotype. The antigen is not known. Trimming cost V 6 bases and J 6 bases, with 14 bases left between them. Germline CDR1 reads MNHNS; CDR2 reads SASEGT. The CDR3 is 13 amino acids.

The TCR sequence derives from a woman aged 18-29 years with stable Graves' hyperthyroidism. Some clones in this sample may be carry-over from other donors' samples. J is TRBJ1-1 and V is TRBV6-1; D gene unclear. Specimen: peripheral blood. The CDR3 loop reads CASRGGGQAEAFF. The CDR3 DNA reads TGTGCCAGCAGGGGAGGAGGGCAGGCTGAAGCTTTCTTT.